These T cell receptor beta chains were read from a single sample in a study of CD8+ T cells in alopecia areata. The method was immunoSEQ multiplex PCR; TCRdb's version includes in-frame clones alone and lacks a portion of them. The sample lists 150,000 to 200,000 clones, over 55% occurring once. The material sequenced was CD4+ T cells sorted from blood, taken at week 24, from a patient treated with tofacitinib. These receptors all stem from a human donor with alopecia areata. Each CDR3 is given without its conserved first and last residue.

j_call v_call cdr3_aa
TRBJ1-5 TRBV19 ASSIAQYNQPQH
TRBJ2-6 TRBV30 ACEGGYSGANVLT
TRBJ1-6 TRBV6-5 ASSYAVQFYSPLH
TRBJ1-2 TRBV29-1 SVEVGDGYT
TRBJ2-1 TRBV27 ASSPPLAEQF
TRBJ2-7 TRBV5-1 ASSLFSSGPYEQY
TRBJ1-1 TRBV4-1 ASSQDIIGLMNTEAF
TRBJ2-3 TRBV29-1 SVEPLNTQY
TRBJ2-4 TRBV29-1 SVEDRLAKNIQY
TRBJ2-1 TRBV29-1 SVRMTGGASINEQF
TRBJ1-2 TRBV9 ASSVEGGGRNYGYT
TRBJ1-1 TRBV29-1 SASHAGVNTEAF
TRBJ1-1 TRBV29-1 STRQGDTEAF
TRBJ2-7 TRBV7-8 ASSRLTGGEQY
TRBJ2-7 TRBV2 ASSVGQGHYYEQY
TRBJ2-2 TRBV29-1 SAGGGARLTGELF
TRBJ1-4 TRBV15 ATSGGQNHLEKLF
TRBJ1-5 TRBV30 AWREDSNQPQH
TRBJ1-1 TRBV5-6 ASRDRGLTEAF
TRBJ1-2 TRBV7-8 ASSLTGTDYGYT
TRBJ2-1 TRBV5-6 ASSPIPDRAIEQF
TRBJ1-1 TRBV30 AWSVQLAGGNTEAF
TRBJ2-4 TRBV4-3 ASSQDRLAGDDIQY
TRBJ1-1 TRBV7-3 ASSLRQVGTEAF
TRBJ2-1 TRBV5-4 ASSRPGQGGNEQF
TRBJ2-1 TRBV6-4 ASSEASGGYNEQF
TRBJ1-3 TRBV10-3 ASRTGDAGNTIY
TRBJ2-7 TRBV7-7 ASSLRAGSAYEQY
TRBJ1-6 TRBV11-3 ASSLDGAARSPLH
TRBJ1-5 TRBV27 ASSLGTGGNQPQH
TRBJ2-2 TRBV7-2 ASSDRRGDTGELF
TRBJ2-1 TRBV6-5 ASSYSFYGGYEQF
TRBJ1-1 TRBV20-1 SARGDRRAF
TRBJ1-1 TRBV30 AWSRAASDTEAF
TRBJ2-7 TRBV30 AWRLGQVNYEQY
TRBJ1-1 TRBV30 AFTNTEAF
TRBJ1-5 TRBV11-2 ASSLDLGIGQHQPQH
TRBJ2-1 TRBV2 ASFSPLDSYNEQF
TRBJ2-4 TRBV5-1 ASGAGGEENIQY
TRBJ2-3 TRBV5-1 ASSPGDRFTDTQY
TRBJ2-3 TRBV30 AWSMPTGRYDTQY
TRBJ2-4 TRBV18 ASSPSDRAEEIQY
TRBJ2-2 TRBV29-1 SVQGGPGELF
TRBJ1-2 TRBV29-1 SVAGQGAGYGYT
TRBJ2-5 TRBV29-1 SALQGQETQY
TRBJ2-5 TRBV25-1 ASSDGRIGSQETQY
TRBJ1-1 TRBV29-1 SVFPTGPMNTEAF
TRBJ1-1 TRBV5-1 ASREGLNWNTEAF
TRBJ2-3 TRBV12-5 ASGPGQGRDTQY
TRBJ1-5 TRBV2 ASRSQGNQPQH
TRBJ2-5 TRBV30 AWGTGAQETQY
TRBJ2-5 TRBV7-2 ASSLVKLAGEY
TRBJ1-5 TRBV9 ASSPGTTVDQPQH
TRBJ1-1 TRBV5-1 ASSSPGTLVAF
TRBJ2-4 TRBV13 ASSSRLAKLAKNIQY